Following are 16 T cell receptor beta chains from one sample sequenced in a study of shared clonotypes between healthy human individuals. Sequenced by immunoSEQ multiplex PCR; TCRdb stores in-frame clones only, minus some. The table shows roughly 700,000 clones, with around 74% occurring only once. Sequences were obtained from memory CD4+ T cells sorted from blood. Sample subset: CD45RA-negative fraction. The receptors were gathered from a woman in her twenties or thirties in good health.

The gene calls are TRBV30 and TRBJ1-6; maybe TRBD1 (5 bases). The CDR3 is made up of 13 amino acids. Germline-derived CDR1 and CDR2 are GTSNPN and SVGIG (reference sequence). V lost 1 base to trimming and J lost 9 bases, with 10 bases between them. The DNA for the CDR3 is TGTGCCTGGAGTGCAGGGCGGGGTTCACCCCTCCACTTT. Its protein product is CAWSAGRGSPLHF.

This chain connects TRBV14 to TRBJ2-3, with D uncertain. Trimming cost V 3 bases and J 0 bases, with 10 bases left between them. The CDR3 covers 15 residues. CDR1 and CDR2 from the germline V gene are SGHDN and FVKESK. The CDR3 sequence is CASSHDAHSTDTQYF. The DNA of the CDR3 is TGTGCCAGCAGCCATGACGCGCATAGCACAGATACGCAGTATTTT. Full variable domain (missing parts from reference TRBV14 and TRBJ2-3): EAGVTQFPSHSVIEKGQTVTLRCDPISGHDNLYWYRRVMGKEIKFLLHFVKESKQDESGMPNNRFLAERTGGTYSTLKVQPAELEDSGVYFCASSHDAHSTDTQYFGPGTRLTVL.

The rearrangement links TRBV7-9 to TRBJ2-4, with a weak D call TRBD1 (6 bases). Deletions cut 5 bases from V and 12 bases from J, with 17 bases between. Germline V CDR1 and CDR2: SEHNR, FQNEAQ (reference sequence). This CDR3 comprises 13 residues. The CDR3 protein is CASSNDRSAGQYF. As DNA, the CDR3 is TGTGCCAGCAGCAATGACAGGTCCGCGGGTCAGTACTTC.

This clone was seen repeatedly, ten times or more. This sequence joins TRBV7-2 and TRBJ2-1; D gene ambiguous. The length of the CDR3 is 16 residues. CDR1 SGHTA and CDR2 FQGNSA come from the germline V gene. V was clipped by 1 base and J by 8 bases, with 18 bases between them. The DNA of the CDR3 is TGTGCCAGCAGCTTAGTTGCTTTGGCTGGCGGCCATGAGCAGTTCTTC. Protein product: CASSLVALAGGHEQFF.

The sample holds a few counts of this clone. V usage is TRBV5-1 and J usage is TRBJ2-1; TRBD2 matches at 7 bases. Germline CDR1 reads SGHRS; CDR2 reads YFSETQ. V dropped 3 bases and J dropped 14; count of bases not matched to a gene: 17. CDR3 length: 15 amino acids. The chain's CDR3 is CASSSIGLGPIYEFF. CDR3 nucleotides: TGCGCCAGCAGCTCTATCGGACTAGGCCCAATTTATGAGTTCTTC.

The J gene is TRBJ2-2, the V gene TRBV2; D is unresolved. The CDR3 totals 15 residues. V lost 5 bases to trimming and J lost 5 bases, with 15 bases between them. Germline lookup yields CDR1 SNHLY and CDR2 FYNNEI. The chain's CDR3 is CASSPYLVLTGELFF. DNA of the CDR3: TGTGCCAGCAGTCCTTATCTTGTCTTAACCGGGGAGCTGTTTTTT. Filled out from reference TRBV2 and TRBJ2-2, the complete variable domain reads EPEVTQTPSHQVTQMGQEVILRCVPISNHLYFYWYRQILGQKVEFLVSFYNNEISEKSEIFDDQFSVERPDGSNFTLKIRSTKLEDSAMYFCASSPYLVLTGELFFGEGSRLTVL.

The chain joins TRBV2 to TRBJ2-7; 8 bases are shared with TRBD1. Germline V CDR1 and CDR2: SNHLY, FYNNEI. The CDR3 is 17 residues long. Germline trimming cut 0 bases from V and 7 bases from J; bases unmatched to any gene: 14. CDR3 DNA sequence: TGTGCCAGCAGTGAAGCTTCTCACGGCAGGGGGCGAGGAGAGCAGTACTTC. It is translated as CASSEASHGRGRGEQYF.

Only one count was recorded for this clone. One base away lies a much larger clone, so this may be a sequencing read error. The chain joins TRBV5-4 to TRBJ2-1; 13 nucleotides agree with TRBD2. J was trimmed by 3 bases and V by 5 bases; bases with no gene match: 5. Germline V gene lookup returns CDR1 SGHNT and CDR2 YYREEE (reference sequence). The CDR3 has 16 residues. CDR3 sequence reads: CASRLLAGGIYNEQFF. The CDR3 DNA reads as TGTGCCAGCAGGTTACTAGCGGGAGGGATCTACAATGAGCAGTTCTTC.

The rearrangement links TRBV6-5 to TRBJ1-5, with 8 bases that match TRBD1. The CDR3 is made up of 14 amino acids. From germline, CDR1 is MNHEY and CDR2 SVGAGI. Trimming cost V 6 bases and J 5 bases; bases outside gene matches: 6. This CDR3 reads CASRATGDYQPQHF. The CDR3 DNA reads as TGTGCCAGCAGAGCGACAGGGGACTATCAGCCCCAGCATTTT.

The rearrangement uses TRBV5-6 and TRBJ2-5; D is perhaps TRBD2 (6 bases). This CDR3 is built from 15 residues. The germline V gene has CDR1 SGHDT and CDR2 YYEEEE. Trimming stripped 0 bases from V and 4 bases from J, with 13 bases between. The CDR3 DNA reads as TGTGCCAGCAGCTTGGTGCTGGGGGGATCAGAGACCCAGTACTTC. Residues: CASSLVLGGSETQYF.

The chain couples TRBV9 to TRBJ2-2; maybe TRBD1 (5 bases). The ends were cut back, 4 bases at V and 4 bases at J, with 20 bases in the middle. Germline loops: CDR1 SGDLS, CDR2 YYNGEE. The CDR3 is 17 residues long. The CDR3 DNA reads TGTGCCAGCAGCAAAAATCCAGGGATAGGCTTCACCGGGGAGCTGTTTTTT. This codes for CASSKNPGIGFTGELFF.

The chain carries TRBV2 and TRBJ1-2; 8 positions agree with TRBD1. The germline gives CDR1 SNHLY, CDR2 FYNNEI. This CDR3 comprises 14 residues. J gave up 7 bases and V 2 bases, and 6 bases lay outside the gene matches. CDR3 DNA: TGTGCCAGCAGTGAACGGCAGGGGGCTGGTGGCTACACCTTC. Protein product: CASSERQGAGGYTF.

This chain connects TRBV5-1 to TRBJ2-1, with 10 bases matching TRBD2. CDR1 and CDR2 from the germline V gene are SGHRS and YFSETQ. The CDR3 is made up of 18 amino acids. Losses at the gene ends were 4 bases for V and 6 bases for J; bases not matched to a gene: 16. CDR3 residues: CASSAGTSVEISGNEQFF. The DNA of the CDR3 is TGCGCCAGCAGCGCCGGGACTAGCGTTGAAATATCAGGCAATGAGCAGTTCTTC.

The V gene is TRBV10-2, the J gene TRBJ2-7; the D gene is possibly TRBD1 (7 bases). The germline CDR1 and CDR2 sequences are WSHSY and SAAADI. The V gene lost 5 bases and the J gene lost 6 bases, with 17 bases spanning the gap. The CDR3 has 14 amino acids. The CDR3 DNA reads TGCGCCAGCAGTCAGGGGGTGCGGCGGGGCGAGCAGTACTTC. Translating gives CASSQGVRRGEQYF.

J is TRBJ1-2 and V is TRBV6-1; D ambiguous. The length of the CDR3 is 13 residues. Per the germline V gene, CDR1 is MNHNS and CDR2 is SASEGT. With 3 bases removed from V and 8 bases from J, the gap between germline ends came to 13 bases. The CDR3 nucleotides read TGTGCCAGCAGTGATCCCCCAGATCGCGGCTACACCTTC. Encoded protein: CASSDPPDRGYTF.

The gene calls are TRBV10-3 and TRBJ2-7; 7 nucleotides align to TRBD2. CDR1 is ENHRY, CDR2 SYGVKD, per germline. This CDR3 is built from 14 residues. Trimming removed 11 bases from V and 0 bases from J; junction bases left unmatched: 10. The CDR3 protein is CAAGRSDSSYEQYF. In nucleotides, the CDR3 is TGTGCCGCCGGGAGGTCAGACAGCTCCTACGAGCAGTACTTC.